Listed here are 17 T cell receptor beta chains from one sample, sequenced in a study of CDR3 diversity in severe acne. TCRdb redid the calling of the PCR reads with MiXCR, one entry per CDR3 protein. The sample comprises tens of thousands of distinct CDR3 sequences, around 53% of which are singletons, and around an eighth rests with the top ten. The sample comprised blood. The receptors derive from a male donor in good health, without acne.

This chain joins TRBV7-8 and TRBJ1-5, with a tentative D call TRBD1 (6 bases). Per the germline V gene, CDR1 is SGHVS and CDR2 is FQNEAQ. V gave up 8 bases and J gave up 4 bases, with 12 bases separating them. This CDR3 has 13 residues. The CDR3 is CASSRGGNQPQHF. The CDR3 nucleotides read TGTGCCAGCTCACGAGGGGGAAATCAGCCCCAGCATTTT.

The J gene is TRBJ1-5, the V gene TRBV2; TRBD1 matches 7 bases. V was pared by 8 bases and J by 5 bases, with 9 bases of the junction left unmatched. Germline lookup yields CDR1 SNHLY and CDR2 FYNNEI. The CDR3 loop spans 14 amino acids. The CDR3, as DNA: TGTGCCAGCGCCGACAGGGCCGGGTATCAGCCCCAGCATTTT. Translation: CASADRAGYQPQHF. The full variable domain, in which reference TRBV2 and TRBJ1-5 provide the parts outside the CDR3, is EPEVTQTPSHQVTQMGQEVILRCVPISNHLYFYWYRQILGQKVEFLVSFYNNEISEKSEIFDDQFSVERPDGSNFTLKIRSTKLEDSAMYFCASADRAGYQPQHFGDGTRLSIL.

V and J are TRBV18 and TRBJ1-1; no reliable D call. With 3 bases removed from V and 2 bases from J, the gap between germline ends came to 13 bases. This CDR3 has 15 amino acids. Germline CDR1 reads KGHSH; CDR2 reads LQKENI. The CDR3 spells CASSPLKLDNTEAFF. CDR3 nucleotide sequence: TGTGCCAGCTCACCTCTTAAACTGGACAACACTGAAGCTTTCTTT.

This chain uses TRBV7-3 with TRBJ2-5, with 11 bases matching TRBD1. The CDR3 sequence is 16 residues long. Germline V lookup: CDR1 SGHTA, CDR2 FQGTGA. Unmatched junction bases numbered 5, after V lost 2 bases and J lost 3 bases. This chain's CDR3 is CASSLGQGAGEETQYF. CDR3 DNA sequence: TGTGCCAGCAGCTTAGGACAGGGGGCAGGTGAAGAGACCCAGTACTTC.

V usage is TRBV7-9 and J usage is TRBJ1-1; 7 bases are a match to TRBD1. The CDR3 spans 15 residues. From germline, CDR1 is SEHNR and CDR2 FQNEAQ (reference sequence). V lost 0 bases and J lost 1; bases outside the gene matches: 2. CDR3 loop: CASSLADRRNTEAFF. The DNA of the CDR3 is TGTGCCAGCAGCTTAGCGGACAGGAGGAACACTGAAGCTTTCTTT.

This clonotype was observed at least ten times. This chain's CDR3 is CASSYSGTVYNEQFF. In nucleotides, the CDR3 is TGCGCCAGCAGCTACTCCGGGACGGTCTACAATGAGCAGTTCTTC. This chain uses TRBV5-1 with TRBJ2-1; D tentatively reads TRBD1 or TRBD2 (5 bases each). The CDR3 spans 15 residues. Between the trimmed V and J ends, which lost 3 bases and 3 bases, there was a span of 13 bases. Germline-derived CDR1 and CDR2 are SGHRS and YFSETQ.

Notes on this clonotype: A junction end diverges from the germline sequence, so it may reflect a read error. J is TRBJ2-2 and V is TRBV27; tentative D call: TRBD1 (5 bases). From germline, CDR1 is MNHEY and CDR2 SMNVEV (reference sequence). This CDR3 has 14 amino acids. The CDR3 DNA is TGTGGCAGCAGTTTTGGCCAGGGCCATGAGGAGCTGTTTTTT. It yields the protein CGSSFGQGHEELFF.

A remark on this clonotype: Just one base apart from a much larger clone, this may be a read error. This chain joins TRBV2 and TRBJ2-7; D is unclear. The CDR3 is 11 amino acids. Trimming took off 5 bases at V and 4 bases at J, with 6 bases between the two ends. Per germline, CDR1 SNHLY and CDR2 FYNNEI. The CDR3 DNA reads TGTGCCAGCAGTAAACATTACGAGCAGTACTTC. Translating gives CASSKHYEQYF.

The J gene is TRBJ2-1, the V gene TRBV20-1; 10 nucleotides agree with TRBD1. The V and J ends lost 6 bases and 9 bases, in that order; junction bases with no gene match: 8. The CDR3 sequence is 13 residues long. The germline V gene encodes CDR1 DFQATT and CDR2 SNEGSKA (reference sequence). The CDR3 sequence is CSASGQGESEQFF. DNA for the CDR3: TGCAGTGCCAGCGGACAGGGGGAGAGTGAGCAGTTCTTC.

The V and J genes are TRBV20-1 and TRBJ2-2; possibly TRBD2 for D (6 bases). Trimming pared 0 bases from V and 4 bases from J, leaving 9 bases between. The germline CDR1 and CDR2 sequences are DFQATT and SNEGSKA (reference sequence). The CDR3 consists of 14 residues. The CDR3 sequence: CSARDWRGTGELFF. CDR3 nucleotides: TGCAGTGCTAGAGATTGGAGGGGCACCGGGGAGCTGTTTTTT.

A note on this clonotype: A much bigger clone sits one base away, suggesting this may be a read error. The genes are TRBV6-5 and TRBJ1-1; D not resolved. From germline, CDR1 is MNHEY and CDR2 SVGAGI. The CDR3 runs 13 residues. CDR3 protein: CASSPTENIEAFF. The CDR3 bases are TGTGCCAGCAGTCCAACAGAGAACATTGAAGCTTTCTTT.

This clonotype has a handful of counts. This chain joins TRBV7-2 and TRBJ2-7; D unclear. V shed 5 bases and J shed 7 bases, with 18 bases lying between them. The CDR3 has 14 residues. Looked up from germline, CDR1 is SGHTA and CDR2 is FQGNSA. The CDR3 protein is CASSQGPPGPEQYF. CDR3 DNA sequence: TGTGCCAGCAGCCAAGGTCCGCCTGGTCCAGAGCAGTACTTC.

This clonotype was seen only once. One end of the junction fails to match germline, which may point to a read error. The chain is built from TRBV7-3 and TRBJ1-1; D gene unclear. CDR1 is SGHTA, CDR2 FQGTGA, per germline. The CDR3 consists of 12 residues. The CDR3 DNA sequence: TGTGCCAGCAGCTTAGCGGGCCAGGAAGGTTTCTTT. Its protein product is CASSLAGQEGFF.

There are a few counts of this clonotype. V usage is TRBV9 and J usage is TRBJ2-1, with 9 positions matching TRBD1. This CDR3 is built from 15 residues. Losses at the gene ends were 3 bases for V and 2 bases for J; bases not matched to a gene: 3. Per the germline V gene, CDR1 is SGDLS and CDR2 is YYNGEE. The CDR3 protein is CASSARDRAYNEQFF. CDR3 DNA sequence: TGTGCCAGCAGCGCCCGGGACAGGGCCTACAATGAGCAGTTCTTC.

The chain recombines TRBV12-3 or TRBV12-4 with TRBJ2-5, with D hard to call. The CDR3 sequence is 14 residues long. The V gene lost 2 bases and the J gene lost 1 base, with 8 bases spanning the gap. The CDR3 DNA follows: TGTGCCAGCAGTTTAATGGCCCTCCAAGAGACCCAGTACTTC. Residues: CASSLMALQETQYF.

In this sample, this clonotype turned up many times. This chain joins TRBV5-1 and TRBJ2-5; possible D gene TRBD2, 5 bases. The germline gives CDR1 SGHRS, CDR2 YFSETQ. The CDR3 has 16 amino acids. V lost 2 bases to trimming and J lost 1 base, with 15 bases between them. The CDR3 bases are TGCGCCAGCAGCTTCCTTGGCGGGCGATTCCAAGAGACCCAGTACTTC. Protein product: CASSFLGGRFQETQYF.

This clonotype was observed at least ten times. The chain recombines TRBV6-4 with TRBJ1-1; maybe TRBD1 (5 bases). V shed 3 bases and J shed 1 base, with 6 bases lying between them. Looked up from germline, CDR1 is MRHNA and CDR2 is SNTAGT. This CDR3 has 13 amino acids. Here the CDR3 reads CASSEGENTEAFF. In nucleotides, the CDR3 is TGTGCCAGCAGTGAGGGGGAGAACACTGAAGCTTTCTTT.